This T cell receptor beta chain was found in a study of T-cell reconstitution after alpha-beta-depleted transplantation in children. Findings of the study overall: There were reportedly several hundred expanded graft clones from which alpha-beta T cells came about two months after transplant.

For TCRbeta, the library was prepared with unique molecular identifiers. TCRdb called the PCR reads again in MiXCR, with one record for every CDR3 protein. This sample has approximately 85,000 distinct CDR3 sequences, with around 15% found just once. The V end was cut by 6 bases, the J end by 2 bases, with 10 bases between. The CDR3 loop spans 13 amino acids. There are a few counts of this clonotype. Its antigen is not identified. The clonotype comes from a male patient between 2 and 10 years old who had a stem cell transplant for acute lymphoblastic leukemia, so the T cells may come from the graft donor. This specimen was PBMCs, mostly from graft donor cells, taken 180 days after TCRalphabeta/CD19-depleted stem cell transplant. This chain joins TRBV12-3 or TRBV12-4 and TRBJ1-2; possibly TRBD1 for D (5 bases). This chain's CDR3 is CASSSGRNYGYTF. The DNA for the CDR3 is TGTGCCAGCAGCTCGGGACGGAACTATGGCTACACCTTC.